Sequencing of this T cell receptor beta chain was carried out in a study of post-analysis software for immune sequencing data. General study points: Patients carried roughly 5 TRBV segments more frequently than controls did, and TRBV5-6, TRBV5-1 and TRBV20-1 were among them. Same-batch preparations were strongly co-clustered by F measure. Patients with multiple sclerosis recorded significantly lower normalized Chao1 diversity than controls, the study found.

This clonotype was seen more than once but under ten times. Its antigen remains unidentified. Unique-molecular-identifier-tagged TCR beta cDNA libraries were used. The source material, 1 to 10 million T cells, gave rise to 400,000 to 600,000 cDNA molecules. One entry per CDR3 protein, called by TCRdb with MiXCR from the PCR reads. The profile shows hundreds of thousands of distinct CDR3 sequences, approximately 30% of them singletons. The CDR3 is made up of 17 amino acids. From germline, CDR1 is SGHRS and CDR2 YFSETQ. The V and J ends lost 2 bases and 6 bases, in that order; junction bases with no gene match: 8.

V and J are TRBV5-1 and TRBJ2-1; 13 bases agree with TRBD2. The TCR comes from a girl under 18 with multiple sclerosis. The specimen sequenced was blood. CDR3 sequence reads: CASSLPQTSGRANEQFF. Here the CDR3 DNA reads TGCGCCAGCAGCTTACCTCAAACTAGCGGGAGGGCCAATGAGCAGTTCTTC. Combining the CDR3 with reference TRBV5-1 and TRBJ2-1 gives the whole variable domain KAGVTQTPRYLIKTRGQQVTLSCSPISGHRSVSWYQQTPGQGLQFLFEYFSETQRNKGNFPGRFSGRQFSNSRSEMNVSTLELGDSALYLCASSLPQTSGRANEQFFGPGTRLTVL.